This record looks at one TCR beta chain sequence and its context. Its antigen is as yet unknown. These data originate in a study of T cell repertoires in cytomegalovirus infection. Each CDR3 protein gets one entry after TCRdb re-called the reads with MiXCR. The table includes fewer than 650,000 distinct CDR3 sequences, just under 40% detected once. Study observations and caveats: Pooled public TCR beta family frequency picked out CMV carriers with the relevant HLA.

This CDR3 contains 14 residues. The V gene's germline CDR1 is LNHDA and CDR2 SQIVND (reference sequence). V lost 7 bases, J lost 5 bases, and 15 bases lay in between. The sequenced sample was cultured PBMCs, obtained from culture after CMV antigen stimulation. The receptor comes from a human donor in good health (CMV status not recorded). Some clones in this sample may be carry-over from other donors' samples. The chain carries TRBV19 and TRBJ2-1; D not certain. The CDR3 reads CASNEVRGHNEQFF. DNA for the CDR3: TGTGCCAGTAATGAGGTGCGCGGTCACAATGAGCAGTTCTTC.